Given below is one TCR beta chain in context. Authors' methods: By means of reference gene primer amplification, nucleated cell counts were estimated. Sequencing was performed with immunoSEQ multiplex PCR; in TCRdb, only in-frame clones are kept and a portion is missing. V, J and clone size are taken as reported in that table, and D and trimming were inferred from the DNA itself. The sample comprises approximately 300,000 clones, roughly 90% of which are singletons, and 5% to 7% rests with the top ten. These data come from a study of blood T cell repertoires in COVID-19. Overall study: COVID-19 samples collected from the United States, Italy and Spain covered acute and convalescent phases. Sample material is recorded as cDNA or gDNA derived from T cells, B-cell-depleted T cells, or PBMCs.

Sequences were obtained from peripheral blood. The TCR was taken from a man younger than 35 who had recovered from COVID-19.

CDR3 loop: CASRPDRELFGYTF. The CDR3 DNA sequence: TGTGCCAGCAGACCGGACAGGGAGTTGTTTGGCTACACCTTC. This chain links TRBV3-1 (or the pseudogene TRBV3-2) with TRBJ1-2, with 8 nucleotides matching TRBD1. V lost 6 bases to trimming and J lost 7 bases; unmatched junction nucleotides: 10. The CDR3 consists of 14 residues. The V gene's germline CDR1 is LGHDT and CDR2 YNNKEL (reference sequence).